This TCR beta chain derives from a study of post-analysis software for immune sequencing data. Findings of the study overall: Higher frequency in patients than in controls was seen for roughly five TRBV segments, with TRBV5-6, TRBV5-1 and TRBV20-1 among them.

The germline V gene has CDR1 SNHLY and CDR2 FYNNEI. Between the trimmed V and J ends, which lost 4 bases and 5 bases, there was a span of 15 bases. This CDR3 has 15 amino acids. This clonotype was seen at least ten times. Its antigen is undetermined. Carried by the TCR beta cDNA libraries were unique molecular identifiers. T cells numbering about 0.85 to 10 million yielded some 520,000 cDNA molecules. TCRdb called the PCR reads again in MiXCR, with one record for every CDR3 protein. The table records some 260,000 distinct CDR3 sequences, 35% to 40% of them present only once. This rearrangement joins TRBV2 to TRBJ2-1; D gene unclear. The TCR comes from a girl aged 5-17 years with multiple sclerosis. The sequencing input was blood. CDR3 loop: CASSVAVGRDNEQFF. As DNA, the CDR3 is TGTGCCAGCAGTGTGGCCGTAGGCAGAGACAATGAGCAGTTCTTC.